This T cell receptor (beta chain) was identified during a study of T cell repertoires in cytomegalovirus infection. In the study overall: The public TCR beta signatures pointed to both CMV infection and matching HLA type.

As for this clonotype: What it recognizes is unknown.

TCRdb processed the reads anew with MiXCR; each CDR3 protein has one entry. Of under 800,000 distinct CDR3 sequences in the sample, more than 20% were seen once. The CDR3 consists of 17 residues. J was trimmed by 5 bases and V by 0 bases; bases with no gene match: 9. Germline values: CDR1 MNHNY, CDR2 SVGAGI (reference sequence). Regarding the study as a whole: The ex vivo response was dominated by HLA-C-restricted CMV-specific TCR beta clonotypes.

This TCR derives from a human donor in good health (CMV status not recorded). Some clones in this sample may be carry-over from other donors' samples. This chain uses TRBV6-6 with TRBJ1-5, with 8 bases lining up with TRBD1. The sequenced sample was CD8+ T cells from PBMCs. The CDR3 sequence is CASSYSKDRGWDQPQHF. CDR3 nucleotide sequence: TGTGCCAGCAGTTACTCCAAAGACAGGGGCTGGGATCAGCCCCAGCATTTT.